This is a list of T cell receptor beta chains from one sample in a study of shared clonotypes between healthy human individuals. This table comes from immunoSEQ multiplex PCR, and its TCRdb copy is limited to in-frame clones, with some not included. The repertoire holds hundreds of thousands of clones, approximately 96% seen once, with roughly 0.1% in the top ten. Input material: naive CD8+ T cells sorted from blood. The origin of the receptors is a woman aged 25 to 39 in good health. Both conserved end residues are part of each CDR3. D genes are given only for firm matches. Part of the rows lack a size; the others show once, few, many or a class for expanded clones.

>TRBJ1-1|.|TRBV28|.
CASSLRGANTEAFF
TGTGCCAGCAGTTTAAGGGGCGCCAACACTGAAGCTTTCTTT
>TRBJ2-1|TRBD2|TRBV9|.
CASSVEDGTSGYNEQFF
TGTGCCAGCAGCGTAGAGGACGGGACTAGCGGATACAATGAGCAGTTCTTC
>TRBJ2-7|.|TRBV6-1|.
CASRPGITYEQYF
TGTGCCAGTCGGCCCGGGATAACCTACGAGCAGTACTTC
>TRBJ2-3|.|TRBV7-9|.
CASSLLPDGDTQYF
TGTGCCAGCAGCTTACTACCAGACGGTGATACGCAGTATTTT
>TRBJ2-5|.|TRBV27|.
CASSLFYQETQYF
TGTGCCAGCAGTTTATTTTACCAAGAGACCCAGTACTTC
>TRBJ2-1|.|TRBV12-5|.
CASGLGNEQFF
TGTGCTAGTGGTTTAGGGAATGAGCAGTTCTTC
>TRBJ1-1|.|TRBV5-6|.
CASSGIIFAWTEAFF
TGTGCCAGCAGCGGCATCATCTTTGCCTGGACTGAAGCTTTCTTT
>TRBJ2-7|TRBD1|TRBV7-6|.
CASSLGTGSYEQYF
TGTGCCAGCAGCTTAGGGACAGGGTCCTACGAGCAGTACTTC
>TRBJ2-1|TRBD2|TRBV7-6|.
CASSPGLAGGPYNEQFF
TGTGCCAGCAGCCCAGGACTAGCGGGAGGGCCGTACAATGAGCAGTTCTTC
>TRBJ2-7|TRBD2|TRBV19|.
CASSNGLAGTYEQYF
TGTGCCAGTAGTAATGGACTAGCGGGGACCTACGAGCAGTACTTC
>TRBJ2-1|.|TRBV28|.
CASSPHRGSSYNEQFF
TGTGCCAGCAGTCCCCATCGGGGGAGCTCCTACAATGAGCAGTTCTTC
>TRBJ1-5|TRBD1|TRBV30|.
CAWSGQGVTDQPQHF
TGTGCCTGGAGTGGACAGGGGGTAACGGATCAGCCCCAGCATTTT
>TRBJ2-7|.|TRBV6-5|.
CASRLEPYSYEQYF
TGTGCCAGCAGGCTGGAACCCTACTCCTACGAGCAGTACTTC
>TRBJ2-7|.|TRBV21-1|.
CASSPTGQASYEQYF
TGTGCCAGCAGCCCCACAGGGCAGGCCTCCTACGAGCAGTACTTC
>TRBJ2-1|.|TRBV7-9|.
CASSSGVWNEQFF
TGTGCCAGCAGCTCAGGGGTTTGGAATGAGCAGTTCTTC
>TRBJ1-5|.|TRBV2|few
CASSEQGWSNQPQHF
TGTGCCAGCAGTGAGCAGGGTTGGAGCAATCAGCCCCAGCATTTT
>TRBJ2-5|TRBD1|TRBV30|once
CACDGQGLRETQYF
TGTGCCTGTGACGGACAGGGGCTTAGGGAGACCCAGTACTTC
>TRBJ2-7|TRBD2|TRBV6-1|.
CASSEGLAEYEQYF
TGTGCCAGCAGTGAAGGGCTAGCGGAGTACGAGCAGTACTTC
>TRBJ2-7|TRBD2|TRBV5-5|.
CASSYTPRTSGLYEQYF
TGTGCCAGCAGCTACACCCCACGGACTAGCGGACTCTACGAGCAGTACTTC
>TRBJ1-1|TRBD1|TRBV5-4|.
CASSTGQDFGAFF
TGTGCCAGCAGCACGGGACAGGACTTTGGGGCTTTCTTT
>TRBJ1-1|.|TRBV5-6|.
CASSLGLWAEAFF
TGTGCCAGCAGCTTGGGCTTATGGGCTGAAGCTTTCTTT
>TRBJ2-4|TRBD2|TRBV15|.
CATSREILAGGENIQYF
TGTGCCACCAGCAGAGAGATTCTAGCGGGAGGGGAAAACATTCAGTACTTC
>TRBJ1-2|TRBD1|TRBV7-8|.
CASSGMDRGLYGYTF
TGTGCCAGCAGCGGGATGGACAGGGGGCTCTATGGCTACACCTTC
>TRBJ2-1|.|TRBV11-2|once
CASSSLKGNEQFF
TGTGCCAGCAGCTCCTTAAAAGGCAATGAGCAGTTCTTC
>TRBJ2-7|TRBD1|TRBV2|.
CASSEGQGIYEQYF
TGTGCCAGCAGTGAGGGACAGGGCATCTACGAGCAGTACTTC
>TRBJ2-5|.|TRBV4-2|.
CASSQIGGQETQYF
TGTGCCAGCAGCCAGATAGGCGGTCAAGAGACCCAGTACTTC
>TRBJ2-2|TRBD2|TRBV6-1|.
CASSDGGLAGAGELFF
TGTGCCAGCAGTGATGGTGGACTAGCGGGAGCCGGGGAGCTGTTTTTT
>TRBJ2-7|.|TRBV13|.
CASSLSRYEQYF
TGTGCCAGCAGCTTAAGCCGTTACGAGCAGTACTTC
>TRBJ2-7|.|TRBV21-1|.
CASSNKAVSYEQYF
TGTGCCAGCAGCAACAAGGCAGTCTCCTACGAGCAGTACTTC
>TRBJ1-1|.|TRBV4-1|.
CASSQPGTLNTEAFF
TGCGCCAGCAGCCAGCCGGGGACACTAAACACTGAAGCTTTCTTT
>TRBJ2-7|.|TRBV27|.
CASSPSGTYEQYF
TGTGCCAGCAGTCCTTCGGGAACCTACGAGCAGTACTTC
>TRBJ2-3|.|TRBV6-5|.
CASSYSGAGDTQYF
TGTGCCAGCAGTTACTCCGGGGCCGGAGATACGCAGTATTTT
>TRBJ1-1|.|TRBV7-9|.
CASSLARQSPEAFF
TGTGCCAGCAGCTTAGCCCGACAATCTCCTGAAGCTTTCTTT
>TRBJ2-2|TRBD1|TRBV5-1|.
CASSSTGAGELFF
TGCGCCAGCAGCTCGACAGGGGCCGGGGAGCTGTTTTTT
>TRBJ2-7|TRBD1|TRBV27|.
CASSPSKGQETYEQYF
TGTGCCAGCAGCCCTTCCAAGGGACAGGAGACCTACGAGCAGTACTTC
>TRBJ2-2|.|TRBV5-6|.
CASSFGSGRTGELFF
TGTGCCAGCAGCTTTGGGTCAGGACGTACGGGGGAGCTGTTTTTT
>TRBJ2-7|.|TRBV29-1|.
CSVEETADEQYF
TGCAGCGTTGAAGAGACCGCGGACGAGCAGTACTTC
>TRBJ1-2|TRBD1|TRBV5-6|.
CASSWDRVDGYTF
TGTGCCAGCAGCTGGGACAGGGTTGATGGCTACACCTTC
>TRBJ2-7|.|TRBV4-1|.
CASSQVRQGTNEQYF
TGCGCCAGCAGCCAAGTTCGTCAGGGGACCAACGAGCAGTACTTC
>TRBJ1-1|.|TRBV4-1|.
CASSHLGGLGTEAFF
TGCGCCAGCAGCCACCTGGGGGGGCTTGGCACTGAAGCTTTCTTT
>TRBJ2-1|.|TRBV30|once
CAWSVTNEQFF
TGTGCCTGGAGTGTAACCAATGAGCAGTTCTTC
>TRBJ1-1|.|TRBV19|.
CASRISGFEAFF
TGTGCCAGTAGGATCTCGGGATTTGAAGCTTTCTTT
>TRBJ1-1|.|TRBV6-6|.
CASSYEGLNTEAFF
TGTGCCAGCAGTTACGAAGGGCTGAACACTGAAGCTTTCTTT